The clone carrying this TCR beta chain has a handful of counts. The data were taken from a study of cytomegalovirus exposure and HLA in healthy donors. This CDR3 contains 13 residues. Trimming took off 0 bases at V and 5 bases at J, with 7 bases between the two ends. Germline loops: CDR1 LNHDA, CDR2 SQIVND (reference sequence). TCRdb keeps only in-frame clones here, not all; method: immunoSEQ multiplex PCR. The sample shows 250,000 to 300,000 clones, 65% to 90% of them seen only once. The chain combines TRBV19 with TRBJ1-2; the D is unclear. The receptor comes from a woman younger than 35 in good health and CMV-seronegative. Input material: PBMCs. The CDR3 is CASSIDFRYGYTF. The CDR3 DNA follows: TGTGCCAGTAGTATAGATTTCCGGTATGGCTACACCTTC.